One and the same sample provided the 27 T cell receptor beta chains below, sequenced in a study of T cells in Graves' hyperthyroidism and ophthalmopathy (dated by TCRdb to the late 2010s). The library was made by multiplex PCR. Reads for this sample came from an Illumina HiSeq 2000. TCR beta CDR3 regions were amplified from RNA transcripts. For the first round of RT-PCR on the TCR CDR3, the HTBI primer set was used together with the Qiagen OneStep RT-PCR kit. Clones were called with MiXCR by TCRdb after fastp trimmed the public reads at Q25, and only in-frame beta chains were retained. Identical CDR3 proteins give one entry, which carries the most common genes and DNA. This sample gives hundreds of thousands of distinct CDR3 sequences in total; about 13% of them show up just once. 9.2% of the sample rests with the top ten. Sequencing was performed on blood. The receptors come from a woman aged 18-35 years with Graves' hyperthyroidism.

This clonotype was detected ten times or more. CDR3 region: CASSLARWSANYGYTF. In DNA form, the CDR3 reads TGTGCCAGCAGCTTAGCGAGGTGGTCAGCTAACTATGGCTACACCTTC. This chain links TRBV7-8 with TRBJ1-2; no clear D gene. Trimming cost V 0 bases and J 0 bases, with 11 bases left between them. This CDR3 comprises 16 residues. Looked up from germline, CDR1 is SGHVS and CDR2 is FQNEAQ.

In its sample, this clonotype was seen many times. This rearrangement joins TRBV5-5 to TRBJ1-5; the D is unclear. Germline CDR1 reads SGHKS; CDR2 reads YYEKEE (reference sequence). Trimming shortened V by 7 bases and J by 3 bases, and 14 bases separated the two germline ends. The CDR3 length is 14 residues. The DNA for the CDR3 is TGTGCCAGCGGCACCGACGGAATCAATCAGCCCCAGCATTTT. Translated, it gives CASGTDGINQPQHF.

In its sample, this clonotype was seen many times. The CDR3 region is CASSFGAGGAYNEQFF. CDR3 bases: TGTGCCAGCAGTTTCGGAGCGGGGGGGGCCTACAATGAGCAGTTCTTC. The rearrangement links TRBV28 to TRBJ2-1; 10 nucleotides align to TRBD2. The V segment lost 3 bases and the J segment 2 bases; nucleotides outside the gene matches: 4. This CDR3 contains 16 residues. The germline CDR1 and CDR2 sequences are MDHEN and SYDVKM.

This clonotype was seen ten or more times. The CDR3: CASSYDPPGQGYGYTF. CDR3 bases: TGTGCCAGCAGTTACGATCCCCCGGGACAGGGCTATGGCTACACCTTC. The chain has TRBV6-5 and TRBJ1-2, with TRBD1 matching 9 bases. Germline loops: CDR1 MNHEY, CDR2 SVGAGI. The CDR3 extends over 16 amino acids. J gave up 4 bases and V 2 bases, and 8 bases lay outside the gene matches.

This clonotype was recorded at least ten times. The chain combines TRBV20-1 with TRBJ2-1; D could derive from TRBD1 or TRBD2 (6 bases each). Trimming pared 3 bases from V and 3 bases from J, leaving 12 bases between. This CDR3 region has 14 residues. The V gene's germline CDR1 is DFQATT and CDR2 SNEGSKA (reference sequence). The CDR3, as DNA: TGCAGTGCTAGGGGGGGCCGTAGCTACAATGAGCAGTTCTTC. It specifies CSARGGRSYNEQFF.

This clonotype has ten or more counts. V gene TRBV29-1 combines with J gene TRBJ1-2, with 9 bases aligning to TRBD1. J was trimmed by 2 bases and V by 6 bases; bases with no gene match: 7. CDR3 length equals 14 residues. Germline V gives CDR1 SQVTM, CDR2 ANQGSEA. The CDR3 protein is CSVTAGTGNYGYTF. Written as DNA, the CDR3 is TGCAGCGTAACGGCCGGGACAGGGAACTATGGCTACACCTTC.

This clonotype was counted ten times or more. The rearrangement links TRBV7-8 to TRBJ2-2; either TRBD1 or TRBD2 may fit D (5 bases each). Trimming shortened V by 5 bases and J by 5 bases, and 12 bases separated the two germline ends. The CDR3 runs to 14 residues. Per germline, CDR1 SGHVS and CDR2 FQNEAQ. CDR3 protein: CASSPGTGTGELFF. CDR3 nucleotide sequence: TGTGCCAGCAGCCCGGGGACGGGGACCGGGGAGCTGTTTTTT. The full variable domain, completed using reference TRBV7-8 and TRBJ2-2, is GAGVSQSPRYKVAKRGQDVALRCDPISGHVSLFWYQQALGQGPEFLTYFQNEAQLDKSGLPSDRFFAERPEGSVSTLKIQRTQQEDSAVYLCASSPGTGTGELFFGEGSRLTVL.

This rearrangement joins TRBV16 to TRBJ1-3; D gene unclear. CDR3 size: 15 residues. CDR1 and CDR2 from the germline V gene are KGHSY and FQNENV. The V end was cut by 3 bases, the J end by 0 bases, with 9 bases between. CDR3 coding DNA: TGTGCCAGCAGCCAGAGGGCCGACTCTGGAAACACCATATATTTT. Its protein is CASSQRADSGNTIYF. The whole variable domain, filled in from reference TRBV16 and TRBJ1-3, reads GEEVAQTPKHLVRGEGQKAKLYCAPIKGHSYVFWYQQVLKNEFKFLISFQNENVFDETGMPKERFSAKCLPNSPCSLEIQATKLEDSAVYFCASSQRADSGNTIYFGEGSWLTVV.

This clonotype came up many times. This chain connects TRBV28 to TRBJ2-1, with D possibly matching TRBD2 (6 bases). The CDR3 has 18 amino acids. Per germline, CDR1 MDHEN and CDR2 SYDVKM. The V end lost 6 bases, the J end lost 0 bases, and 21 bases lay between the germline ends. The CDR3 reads CASSSPTAGPSSYNEQFF. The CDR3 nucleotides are TGTGCCAGCAGCTCGCCGACGGCGGGACCCAGCTCCTACAATGAGCAGTTCTTC.

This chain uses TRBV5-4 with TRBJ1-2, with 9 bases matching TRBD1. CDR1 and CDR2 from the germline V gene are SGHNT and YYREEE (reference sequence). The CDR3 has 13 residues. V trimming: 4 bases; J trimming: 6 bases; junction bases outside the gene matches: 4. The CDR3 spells CASSATGGNGYTF. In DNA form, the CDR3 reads TGTGCCAGCAGCGCGACAGGGGGGAATGGCTACACCTTC.

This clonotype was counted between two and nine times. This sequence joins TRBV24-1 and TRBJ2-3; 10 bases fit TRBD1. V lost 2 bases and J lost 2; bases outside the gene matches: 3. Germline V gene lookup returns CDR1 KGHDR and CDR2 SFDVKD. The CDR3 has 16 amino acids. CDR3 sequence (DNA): TGTGCCACCAGTGATTGGGGGACAGGGGTCACAGATACGCAGTATTTT. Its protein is CATSDWGTGVTDTQYF.

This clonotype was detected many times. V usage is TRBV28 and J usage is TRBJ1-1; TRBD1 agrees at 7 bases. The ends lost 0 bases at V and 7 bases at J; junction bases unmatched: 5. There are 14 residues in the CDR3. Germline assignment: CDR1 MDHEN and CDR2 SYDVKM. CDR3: CASSLWAGGDEAFF. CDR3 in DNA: TGTGCCAGCAGTTTATGGGCAGGGGGGGATGAAGCTTTCTTT.

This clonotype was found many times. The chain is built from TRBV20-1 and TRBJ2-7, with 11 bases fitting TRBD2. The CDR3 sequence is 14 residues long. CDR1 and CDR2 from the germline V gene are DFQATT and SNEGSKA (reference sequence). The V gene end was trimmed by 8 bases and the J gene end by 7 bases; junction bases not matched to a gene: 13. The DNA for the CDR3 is TGCAGTCCGGCGGGTAGCGGGAGGGCCCGAGAGCAGTACTTC. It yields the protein CSPAGSGRAREQYF.

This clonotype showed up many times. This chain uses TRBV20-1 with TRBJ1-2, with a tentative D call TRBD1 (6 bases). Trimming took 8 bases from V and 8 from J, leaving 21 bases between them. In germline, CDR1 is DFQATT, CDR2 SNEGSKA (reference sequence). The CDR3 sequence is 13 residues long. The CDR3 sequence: CSSAGTNQRGYTF. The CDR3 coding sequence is TGCAGTTCCGCCGGGACAAACCAACGGGGCTACACCTTC.

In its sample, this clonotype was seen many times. DNA for the CDR3: TGTGCCACCAGCAGAGACCCGACATCCGTGATGGCCCAGTACTTC. Translated, it gives CATSRDPTSVMAQYF. The chain couples TRBV15 to TRBJ2-5; the D is unclear. The V end lost 0 bases, the J end lost 9 bases, and 17 bases lay between the germline ends. Germline V gene lookup returns CDR1 LNHNV and CDR2 YYDKDF (reference sequence). The CDR3 is 15 residues long.

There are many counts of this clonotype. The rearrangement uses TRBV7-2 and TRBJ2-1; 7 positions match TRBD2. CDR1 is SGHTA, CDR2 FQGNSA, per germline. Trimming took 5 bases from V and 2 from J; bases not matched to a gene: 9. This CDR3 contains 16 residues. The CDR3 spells CASSLSLAEAYNEQFF. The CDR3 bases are TGTGCCAGCAGCCTGTCCCTAGCGGAGGCCTACAATGAGCAGTTCTTC.

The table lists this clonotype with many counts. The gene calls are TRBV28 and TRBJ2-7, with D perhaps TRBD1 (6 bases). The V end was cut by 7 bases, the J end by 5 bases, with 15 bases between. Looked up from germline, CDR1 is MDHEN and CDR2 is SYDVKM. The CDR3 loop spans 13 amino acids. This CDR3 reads CASTWTAANEQYF. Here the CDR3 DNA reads TGTGCCAGCACTTGGACAGCCGCAAACGAGCAGTACTTC.

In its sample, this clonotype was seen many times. CDR3 sequence: CASSPSDSSSYNEQFF. DNA for the CDR3: TGTGCCAGCAGCCCGTCCGACTCGAGCTCCTACAATGAGCAGTTCTTC. J is TRBJ2-1 and V is TRBV5-8; no clear D. This CDR3 comprises 16 residues. Per the germline V gene, CDR1 is SGHTS and CDR2 is YDEGEE. V lost 4 bases and J lost 0, with 14 bases in between. The whole variable domain, remainder taken from reference TRBV5-8 and TRBJ2-1, is EAGVTQSPTHLIKTRGQQATLRCSPISGHTSVYWYQQALGLGLQFLLWYDEGEERNRGNFPPRFSGRQFPNYSSELNVNALELEDSALYLCASSPSDSSSYNEQFFGPGTRLTVL.

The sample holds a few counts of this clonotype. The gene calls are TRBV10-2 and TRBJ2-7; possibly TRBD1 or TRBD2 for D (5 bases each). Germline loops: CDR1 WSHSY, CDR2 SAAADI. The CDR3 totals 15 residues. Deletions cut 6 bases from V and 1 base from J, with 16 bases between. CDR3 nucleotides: TGCGCCAGCAGGGAAGAGGGGTTGGGATCCTACGAGCAGTACTTC. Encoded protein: CASREEGLGSYEQYF.

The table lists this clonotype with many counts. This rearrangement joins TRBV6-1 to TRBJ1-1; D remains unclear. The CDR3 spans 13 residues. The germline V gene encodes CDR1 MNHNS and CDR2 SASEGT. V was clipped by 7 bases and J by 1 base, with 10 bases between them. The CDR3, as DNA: TGTGCCAGCACCCAAACGACGAACACTGAAGCTTTCTTT. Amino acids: CASTQTTNTEAFF.

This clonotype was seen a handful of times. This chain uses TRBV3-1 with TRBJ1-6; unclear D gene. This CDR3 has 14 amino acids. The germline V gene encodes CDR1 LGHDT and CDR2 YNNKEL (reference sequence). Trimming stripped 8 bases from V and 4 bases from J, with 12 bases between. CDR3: CASSYPRYNSPLHF. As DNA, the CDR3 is TGTGCCAGCTCCTACCCGAGGTATAATTCACCCCTCCACTTT.

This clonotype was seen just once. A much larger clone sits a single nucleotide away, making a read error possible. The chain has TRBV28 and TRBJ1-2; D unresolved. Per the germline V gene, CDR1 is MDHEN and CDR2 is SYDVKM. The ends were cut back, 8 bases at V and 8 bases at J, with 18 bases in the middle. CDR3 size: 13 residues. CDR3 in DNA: TGTGCCAGCCTGTCGGACCCCTCGGAAGGCTACACCTTC. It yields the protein CASLSDPSEGYTF.

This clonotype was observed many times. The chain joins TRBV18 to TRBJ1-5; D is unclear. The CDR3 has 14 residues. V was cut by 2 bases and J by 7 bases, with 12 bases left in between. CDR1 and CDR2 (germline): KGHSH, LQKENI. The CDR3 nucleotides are TGTGCCAGCTCACCAGGCCCCCCACGGCAGCCCCAGCATTTT. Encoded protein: CASSPGPPRQPQHF.

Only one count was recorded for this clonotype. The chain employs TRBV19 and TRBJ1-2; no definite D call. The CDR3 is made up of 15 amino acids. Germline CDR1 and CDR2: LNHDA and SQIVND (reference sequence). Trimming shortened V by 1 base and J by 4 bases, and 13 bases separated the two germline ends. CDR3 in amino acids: CASSIARLPSYGYTF. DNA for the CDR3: TGTGCCAGTAGTATAGCGCGACTACCCAGCTATGGCTACACCTTC.

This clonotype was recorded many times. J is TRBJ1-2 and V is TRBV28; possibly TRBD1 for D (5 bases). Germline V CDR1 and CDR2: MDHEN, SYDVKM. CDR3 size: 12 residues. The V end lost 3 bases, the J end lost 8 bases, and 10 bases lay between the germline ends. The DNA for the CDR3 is TGTGCCAGCAGTTTGAATAGGGGAGGCTACACCTTC. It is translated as CASSLNRGGYTF.

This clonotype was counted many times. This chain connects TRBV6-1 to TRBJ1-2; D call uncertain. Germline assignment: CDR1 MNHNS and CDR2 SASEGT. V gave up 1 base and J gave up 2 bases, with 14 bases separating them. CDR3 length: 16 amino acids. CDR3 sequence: CASSEGLWAINYGYTF. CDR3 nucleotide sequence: TGTGCCAGCAGTGAAGGGTTATGGGCCATCAACTATGGCTACACCTTC.

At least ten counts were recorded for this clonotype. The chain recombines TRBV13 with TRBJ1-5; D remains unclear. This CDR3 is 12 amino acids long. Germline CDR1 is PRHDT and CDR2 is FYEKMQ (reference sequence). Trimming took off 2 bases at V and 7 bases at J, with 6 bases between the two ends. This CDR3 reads CASSLPGQPQHF. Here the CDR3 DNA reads TGTGCCAGCAGCTTACCCGGGCAGCCCCAGCATTTT.